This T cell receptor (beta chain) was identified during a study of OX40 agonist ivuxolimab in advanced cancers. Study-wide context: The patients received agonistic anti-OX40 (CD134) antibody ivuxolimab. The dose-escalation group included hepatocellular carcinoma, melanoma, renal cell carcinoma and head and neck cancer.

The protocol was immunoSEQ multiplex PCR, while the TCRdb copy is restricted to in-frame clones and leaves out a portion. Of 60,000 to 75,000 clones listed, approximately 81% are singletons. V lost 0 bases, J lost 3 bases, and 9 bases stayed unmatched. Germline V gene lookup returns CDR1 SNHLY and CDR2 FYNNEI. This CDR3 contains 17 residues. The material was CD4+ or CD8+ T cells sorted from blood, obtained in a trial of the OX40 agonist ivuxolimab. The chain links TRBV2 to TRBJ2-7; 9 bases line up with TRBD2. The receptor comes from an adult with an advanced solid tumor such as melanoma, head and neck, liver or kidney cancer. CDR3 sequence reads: CASSEASGSFFGYEQYF. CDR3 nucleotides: TGTGCCAGCAGTGAAGCTAGCGGGAGTTTTTTTGGCTACGAGCAGTACTTC.